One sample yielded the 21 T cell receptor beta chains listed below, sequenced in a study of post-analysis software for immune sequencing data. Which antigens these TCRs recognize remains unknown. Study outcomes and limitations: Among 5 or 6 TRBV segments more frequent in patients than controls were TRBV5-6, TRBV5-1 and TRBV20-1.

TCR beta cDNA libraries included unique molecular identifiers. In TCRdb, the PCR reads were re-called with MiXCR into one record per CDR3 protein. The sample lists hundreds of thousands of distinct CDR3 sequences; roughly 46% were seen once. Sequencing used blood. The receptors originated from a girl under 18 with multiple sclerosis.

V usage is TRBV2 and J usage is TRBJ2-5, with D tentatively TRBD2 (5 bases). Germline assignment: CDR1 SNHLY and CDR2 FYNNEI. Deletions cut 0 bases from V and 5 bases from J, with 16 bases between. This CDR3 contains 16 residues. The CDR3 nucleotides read TGTGCCAGCAGTGAAGCCATAGCGTCTCGGTGGGAGACCCAGTACTTC. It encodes CASSEAIASRWETQYF.

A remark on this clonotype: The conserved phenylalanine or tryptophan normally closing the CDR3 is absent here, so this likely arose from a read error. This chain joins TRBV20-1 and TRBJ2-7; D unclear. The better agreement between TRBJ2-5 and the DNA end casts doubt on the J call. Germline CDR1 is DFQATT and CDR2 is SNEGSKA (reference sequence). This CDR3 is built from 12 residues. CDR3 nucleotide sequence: TGCAGTGCTAGAGATTCCGTGGAGACCCAGTACTGC. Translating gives CSARDSVETQYC.

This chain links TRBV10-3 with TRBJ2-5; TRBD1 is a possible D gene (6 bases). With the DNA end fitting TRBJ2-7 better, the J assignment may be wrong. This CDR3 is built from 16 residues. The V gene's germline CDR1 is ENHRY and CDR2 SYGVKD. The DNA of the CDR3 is TGTGCCATCAGTGTCTCGGACAGTCGGGGATCCTACGAGCAGTACTTC. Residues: CAISVSDSRGSYEQYF.

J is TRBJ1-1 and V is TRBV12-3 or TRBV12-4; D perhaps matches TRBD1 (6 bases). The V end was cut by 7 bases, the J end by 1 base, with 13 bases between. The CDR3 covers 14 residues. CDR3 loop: CASTLDRTNTEAFF. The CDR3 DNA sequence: TGTGCCAGCACCCTCGACAGGACGAACACTGAAGCTTTCTTT.

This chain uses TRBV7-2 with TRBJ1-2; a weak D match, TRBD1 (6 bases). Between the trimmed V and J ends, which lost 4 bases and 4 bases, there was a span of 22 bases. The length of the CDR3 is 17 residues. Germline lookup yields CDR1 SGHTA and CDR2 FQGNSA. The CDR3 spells CASSSEHTPRGGYGYTF. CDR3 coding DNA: TGTGCCAGCAGCTCAGAGCACACCCCCAGGGGCGGCTATGGCTACACCTTC.

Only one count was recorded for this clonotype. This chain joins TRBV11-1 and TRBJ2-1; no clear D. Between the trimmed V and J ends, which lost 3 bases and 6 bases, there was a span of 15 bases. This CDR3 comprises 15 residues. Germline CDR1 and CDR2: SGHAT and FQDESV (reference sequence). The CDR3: CASSLFGLNLNEQFF. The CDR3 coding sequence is TGTGCCAGCAGCTTGTTCGGCCTAAACCTCAATGAGCAGTTCTTC.

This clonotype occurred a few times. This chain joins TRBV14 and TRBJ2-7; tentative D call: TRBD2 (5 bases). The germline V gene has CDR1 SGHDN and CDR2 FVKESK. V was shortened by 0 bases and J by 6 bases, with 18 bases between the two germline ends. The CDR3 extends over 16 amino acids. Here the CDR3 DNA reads TGTGCCAGCAGCCAAGATAGCGAGGATTATGTCTCCGAGCAGTACTTC. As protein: CASSQDSEDYVSEQYF.

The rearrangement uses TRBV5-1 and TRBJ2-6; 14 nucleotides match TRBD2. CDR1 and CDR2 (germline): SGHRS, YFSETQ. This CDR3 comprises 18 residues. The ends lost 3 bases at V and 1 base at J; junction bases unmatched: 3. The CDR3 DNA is TGCGCCAGCAGCTATGGGACTAGCGGGAGTTCTGGGGCCAACGTCCTGACTTTC. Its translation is CASSYGTSGSSGANVLTF.

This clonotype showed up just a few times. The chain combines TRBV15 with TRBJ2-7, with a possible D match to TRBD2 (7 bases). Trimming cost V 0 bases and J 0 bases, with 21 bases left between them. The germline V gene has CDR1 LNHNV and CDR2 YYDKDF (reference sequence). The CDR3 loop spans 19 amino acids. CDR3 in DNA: TGTGCCACCAGCAGAGAGGGGGCGCGGCGGGAGTCGGCCTCCTACGAGCAGTACTTC. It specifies CATSREGARRESASYEQYF. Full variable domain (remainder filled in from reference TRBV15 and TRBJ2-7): DAMVIQNPRYQVTQFGKPVTLSCSQTLNHNVMYWYQQKSSQAPKLLFHYYDKDFNNEADTPDNFQSRRPNTSFCFLDIRSPGLGDTAMYLCATSREGARRESASYEQYFGPGTRLTVT.

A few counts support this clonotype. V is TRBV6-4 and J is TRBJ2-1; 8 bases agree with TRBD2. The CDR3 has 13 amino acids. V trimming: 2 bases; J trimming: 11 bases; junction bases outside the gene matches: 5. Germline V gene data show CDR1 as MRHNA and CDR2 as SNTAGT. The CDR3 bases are TGTGCCAGCAGTGACAATAGCGGGGATCAGCAGTTCTTC. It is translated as CASSDNSGDQQFF.

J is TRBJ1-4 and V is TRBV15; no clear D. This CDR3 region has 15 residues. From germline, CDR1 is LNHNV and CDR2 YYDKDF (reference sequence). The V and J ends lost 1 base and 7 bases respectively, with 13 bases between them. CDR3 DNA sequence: TGTGCCACCAGCAGAGTTTCCGTGGGATTTGAAAAACTGTTTTTT. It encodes CATSRVSVGFEKLFF.

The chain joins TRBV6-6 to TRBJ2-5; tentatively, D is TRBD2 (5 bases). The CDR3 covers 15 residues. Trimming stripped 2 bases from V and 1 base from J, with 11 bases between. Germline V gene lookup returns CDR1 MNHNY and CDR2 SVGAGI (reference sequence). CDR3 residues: CASSYPPSGQETQYF. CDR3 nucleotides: TGTGCCAGCAGTTACCCACCCAGCGGCCAAGAGACCCAGTACTTC.

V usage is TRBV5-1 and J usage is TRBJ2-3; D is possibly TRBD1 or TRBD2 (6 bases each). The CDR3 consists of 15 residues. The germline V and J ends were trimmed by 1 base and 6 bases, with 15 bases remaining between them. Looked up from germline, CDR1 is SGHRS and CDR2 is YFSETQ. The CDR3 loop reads CASSLSSGDSDTQYF. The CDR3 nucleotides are TGCGCCAGCAGCTTGTCCTCAGGGGACTCGGATACGCAGTATTTT.

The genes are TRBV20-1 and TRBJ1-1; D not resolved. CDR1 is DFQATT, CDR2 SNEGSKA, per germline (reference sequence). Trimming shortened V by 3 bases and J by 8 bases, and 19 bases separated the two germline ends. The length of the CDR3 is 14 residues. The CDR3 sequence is CSARGSSGLGEAFF. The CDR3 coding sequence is TGCAGTGCTAGGGGCTCGAGTGGACTTGGGGAAGCTTTCTTT.

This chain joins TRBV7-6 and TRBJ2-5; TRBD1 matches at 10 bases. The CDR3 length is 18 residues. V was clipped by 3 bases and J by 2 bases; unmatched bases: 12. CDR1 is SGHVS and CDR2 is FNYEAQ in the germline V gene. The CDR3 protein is CASSFRRNDRGHQETQYF. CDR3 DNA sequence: TGTGCCAGCAGCTTTAGGAGAAATGACAGGGGGCATCAAGAGACCCAGTACTTC.

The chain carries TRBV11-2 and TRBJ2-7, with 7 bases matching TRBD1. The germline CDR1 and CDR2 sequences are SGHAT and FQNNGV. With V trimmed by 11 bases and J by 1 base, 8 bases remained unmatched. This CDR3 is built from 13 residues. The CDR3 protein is CALGDSGSYEQYF. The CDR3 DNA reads TGTGCCCTGGGGGACAGCGGATCCTACGAGCAGTACTTC.

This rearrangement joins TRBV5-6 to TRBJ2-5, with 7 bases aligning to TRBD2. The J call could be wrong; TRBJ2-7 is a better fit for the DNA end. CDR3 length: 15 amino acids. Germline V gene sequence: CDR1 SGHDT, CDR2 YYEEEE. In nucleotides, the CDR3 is TGTGCCAGCAGCTCGCGGGGCGGGAGATTAAGCGAGCAGTACTTC. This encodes CASSSRGGRLSEQYF.

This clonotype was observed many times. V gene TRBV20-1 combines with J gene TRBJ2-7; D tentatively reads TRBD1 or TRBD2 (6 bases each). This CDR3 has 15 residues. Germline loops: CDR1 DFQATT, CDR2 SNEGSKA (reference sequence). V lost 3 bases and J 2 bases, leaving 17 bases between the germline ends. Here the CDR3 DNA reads TGCAGTGCTAGGGAGTCCCCAAGGGGGGCCTACGAGCAGTACTTC. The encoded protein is CSARESPRGAYEQYF.

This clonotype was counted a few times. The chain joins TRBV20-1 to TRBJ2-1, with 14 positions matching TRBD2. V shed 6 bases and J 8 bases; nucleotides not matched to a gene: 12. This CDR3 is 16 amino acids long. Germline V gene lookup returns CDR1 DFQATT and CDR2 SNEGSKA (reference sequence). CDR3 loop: CSAEQTSGRAPDEQFF. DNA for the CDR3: TGCAGTGCCGAACAGACTAGCGGGAGGGCACCCGATGAGCAGTTCTTC.

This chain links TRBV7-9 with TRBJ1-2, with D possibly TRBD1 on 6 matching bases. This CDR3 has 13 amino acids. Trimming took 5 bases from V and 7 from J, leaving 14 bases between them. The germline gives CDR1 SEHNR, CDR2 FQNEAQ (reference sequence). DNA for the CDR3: TGTGCCAGCAGCGCTCGGGAGGGGGTTGGCTACACCTTC. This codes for CASSAREGVGYTF.

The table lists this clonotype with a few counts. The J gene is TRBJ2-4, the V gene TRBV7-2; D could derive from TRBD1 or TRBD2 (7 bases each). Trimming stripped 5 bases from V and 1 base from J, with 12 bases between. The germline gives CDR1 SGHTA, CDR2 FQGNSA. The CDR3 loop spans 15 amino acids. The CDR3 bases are TGTGCCAGCAGCCGTCAGGGGGGGGCCAAAAACATTCAGTACTTC. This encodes CASSRQGGAKNIQYF.